One sample yielded the 25 T cell receptor beta chains listed below, sequenced in a study of regulatory T cells in long-lasting Graves disease. TCR beta libraries were built with iRepertoire HTBI primers and Arm-PCR of CDR3 regions. One entry per CDR3 protein, called by TCRdb with MiXCR from the multiplex PCR reads. Counted here are around 450,000 distinct CDR3 sequences, 20% to 25% occurring once; the ten biggest clones make up about 6.6%. Time point given: persistent/refractory GD, antithyroid drugs over 5 years with positive TRAb. Generation of the TCR library employed RNA extracted from PBMCs. The input for sequencing was peripheral blood mononuclear cells (PBMCs), taken when the disease was refractory, from a patient treated with antithyroid drugs. The origin of the receptors is a female donor with Graves disease.

This sequence joins TRBV10-3 and TRBJ2-1, with TRBD2 matching over 8 bases. CDR1 and CDR2 (germline): ENHRY, SYGVKD. The CDR3 extends over 16 amino acids. V lost 0 bases, J lost 6 bases, and 7 bases stayed unmatched. The CDR3 coding sequence is TGTGCCATCAGTGAGTCTTGGAGCGGGAGCGGCAATGAGCAGTTCTTC. Amino acids: CAISESWSGSGNEQFF.

In its sample, this clonotype was seen a few times. The V and J genes are TRBV9 and TRBJ1-1, with D possibly matching TRBD1 (6 bases). The CDR3 spans 14 residues. CDR1 is SGDLS, CDR2 YYNGEE, per germline. Trimming cost V 0 bases and J 4 bases, with 10 bases left between them. CDR3 protein: CASSVGQAFTEAFF. The CDR3 DNA follows: TGTGCCAGCAGCGTAGGACAGGCTTTCACTGAAGCTTTCTTT.

Notes on this clonotype: Possible read error: a much larger clone is one base away. V usage is TRBV28 and J usage is TRBJ2-7, with TRBD2 as a possible D gene (5 bases). Trimming removed 3 bases at V and 9 bases at J, with 18 bases between. In germline, CDR1 is MDHEN, CDR2 SYDVKM. The CDR3 is 14 residues long. CDR3 nucleotides: TGTGCCAGCAGTTTTGTTGCGGACTCTCTTGGGCAGTACTTC. Translation: CASSFVADSLGQYF.

This clonotype was seen a few times. This chain joins TRBV6-5 and TRBJ2-7, with TRBD1 matching over 7 bases. Germline V CDR1 and CDR2: MNHEY, SVGAGI. This CDR3 has 13 residues. Trimming at V came to 2 bases and at J to 5 bases, leaving 3 bases not matched to a gene. The CDR3 nucleotides are TGTGCCAGCAGTTACGGGACAGCGAACGAGCAGTACTTC. It codes for CASSYGTANEQYF.

Ten or more counts support this clonotype. The chain combines TRBV28 with TRBJ1-2; 8 bases align to TRBD1. Germline V lookup: CDR1 MDHEN, CDR2 SYDVKM. V lost 5 bases to trimming and J lost 2 bases; unmatched junction nucleotides: 4. This CDR3 comprises 14 residues. CDR3 protein: CASSPGGENYGYTF. The CDR3 DNA reads as TGTGCCAGCAGTCCAGGGGGCGAGAACTATGGCTACACCTTC.

This clonotype was recorded a few times. This sequence joins TRBV30 and TRBJ1-2; D is perhaps TRBD1 (5 bases). V was trimmed by 2 bases and J by 3 bases, leaving 10 bases between them. CDR1 and CDR2 from the germline V gene are GTSNPN and SVGIG (reference sequence). The CDR3 is made up of 13 amino acids. For the CDR3, the DNA is TGTGCCTGGAGTCCCGGACACTACTATGGCTACACCTTC. Protein: CAWSPGHYYGYTF.

The V and J genes are TRBV6-5 and TRBJ2-5; TRBD1 or TRBD2 may be the D gene (6 bases each). Germline V gene lookup returns CDR1 MNHEY and CDR2 SVGAGI. This CDR3 region has 16 residues. V dropped 4 bases and J dropped 3 bases, with 18 bases sitting between them. The CDR3 reads CASSLFPIRGEETQYF. CDR3 bases: TGTGCCAGCAGTTTATTTCCCATTAGGGGGGAAGAGACCCAGTACTTC.

In this sample, this clonotype turned up many times. The genes are TRBV28 and TRBJ2-7, with TRBD1 identical over 8 bases. Trimming took 3 bases from V and 4 from J; bases not matched to a gene: 8. The CDR3 runs to 15 residues. Germline V lookup: CDR1 MDHEN, CDR2 SYDVKM. The DNA for the CDR3 is TGTGCCAGCAGTTTGGGGGCAGGGGGCAGATACGAGCAGTACTTC. This gives the protein CASSLGAGGRYEQYF.

Worth noting for this clonotype: Just one base apart from a much larger clone, this may be a read error. This sequence joins TRBV20-1 and TRBJ2-5; tentatively, D is TRBD1 (5 bases). CDR1 is DFQATT, CDR2 SNEGSKA, per germline (reference sequence). The CDR3 length is 12 residues. The V end was cut by 4 bases, the J end by 1 base, with 7 bases between. The CDR3 spells CSANRTQETQYF. CDR3 sequence (DNA): TGCAGTGCTAACAGGACCCAAGAGACCCAGTACTTC.

The chain combines TRBV5-1 with TRBJ2-7; 10 nucleotides agree with TRBD1. V shed 4 bases, J shed 7 bases, and the junction held 11 bases outside the gene matches. Germline CDR1 reads SGHRS; CDR2 reads YFSETQ. The CDR3 extends over 15 amino acids. DNA for the CDR3: TGCGCCAGCAGCCTTACCCTTGGACAGGGGGGTGAGCAGTACTTC. Its protein is CASSLTLGQGGEQYF.

Worth noting for this clonotype: This may arise from a read error, as a much more abundant clone is one base away. The genes are TRBV7-2 and TRBJ1-2; D gene uncertain. The length of the CDR3 is 15 residues. Per the germline V gene, CDR1 is SGHTA and CDR2 is FQGNSA. This chain's CDR3 is CASSLEAVNNCGYTF. CDR3 coding DNA: TGTGCCAGCAGCTTAGAGGCAGTAAATAACTGTGGCTACACCTTC. Full variable domain (remainder filled in from reference TRBV7-2 and TRBJ1-2): GAGVSQSPSNKVTEKGKDVELRCDPISGHTALYWYRQSLGQGLEFLIYFQGNSAPDKSGLPSDRFSAERTGGSVSTLTIQRTQQEDSAVYLCASSLEAVNNCGYTFGSGTRLTVV.

This clonotype was detected only a few times. The chain employs TRBV15 and TRBJ2-2, with D uncertain. This CDR3 is built from 13 residues. From germline, CDR1 is LNHNV and CDR2 YYDKDF (reference sequence). The V and J ends lost 0 bases and 7 bases respectively, with 6 bases between them. DNA for the CDR3: TGTGCCACCAGCAGAGATCGCAGCGGGGAGCTGTTTTTT. It codes for CATSRDRSGELFF.

The CDR3 nucleotides are TGCAGTGTCACGCGGAGCTCCTACAATGAGCAGTTCTTC. Its protein product is CSVTRSSYNEQFF. The gene calls are TRBV20-1 and TRBJ2-1; D ambiguous. Trimming removed 7 bases from V and 0 bases from J, with 10 bases in between. The CDR3 totals 13 residues. Germline CDR1 DFQATT, CDR2 SNEGSKA (reference sequence).

The chain combines TRBV7-9 with TRBJ2-5, with 8 nucleotides matching TRBD2. Germline values: CDR1 SEHNR, CDR2 FQNEAQ (reference sequence). The CDR3 has 15 residues. J gave up 1 base and V 5 bases, and 6 bases lay outside the gene matches. The CDR3 here is CASSPGGPPQETQYF. The CDR3, as DNA: TGTGCCAGCAGCCCGGGAGGGCCGCCCCAAGAGACCCAGTACTTC.

This clonotype was counted only a few times. The V gene is TRBV10-3, the J gene TRBJ2-7; D could derive from TRBD1 or TRBD2 (5 bases each). Germline V gene sequence: CDR1 ENHRY, CDR2 SYGVKD. The CDR3 loop spans 14 amino acids. The ends were cut back, 3 bases at V and 1 base at J, with 10 bases in the middle. CDR3 protein: CAISDPGHSYEQYF. The CDR3 DNA follows: TGTGCCATCAGTGACCCGGGGCATTCCTACGAGCAGTACTTC.

This clonotype was recorded at least ten times. V and J are TRBV11-2 and TRBJ2-7, with a tentative D call TRBD2 (6 bases). This CDR3 is built from 17 residues. V lost 4 bases, J lost 0 bases, and 19 bases lay in between. Germline V gene sequence: CDR1 SGHAT, CDR2 FQNNGV. The DNA of the CDR3 is TGTGCCAGCAGCTCGCGGGTCGGGGGATCTCACTCCTACGAGCAGTACTTC. This codes for CASSSRVGGSHSYEQYF.

There are a few counts of this clonotype. This chain uses TRBV27 with TRBJ2-7; a weak D match, TRBD2 (6 bases). Germline V CDR1 and CDR2: MNHEY, SMNVEV (reference sequence). Trimming pared 6 bases from V and 2 bases from J, leaving 14 bases between. CDR3 length equals 14 residues. CDR3 sequence: CASSPTEGAYEQYF. CDR3 DNA: TGTGCCAGCAGCCCCACGGAGGGAGCCTACGAGCAGTACTTC.

The CDR3 loop is CASSPPGGMEQYF. CDR3 coding DNA: TGTGCCAGCTCACCCCCAGGGGGGATGGAGCAGTACTTC. This sequence joins TRBV18 and TRBJ2-7; maybe TRBD1 (7 bases). The germline gives CDR1 KGHSH, CDR2 LQKENI. The V gene lost 3 bases and the J gene lost 7 bases, with 13 bases spanning the gap. The CDR3 has 13 amino acids.

The sample holds a few counts of this clonotype. The chain uses TRBV18 and TRBJ2-5; TRBD1 matches at 9 bases. CDR1 is KGHSH, CDR2 LQKENI, per germline. The CDR3 loop spans 15 amino acids. The ends lost 6 bases at V and 5 bases at J; junction bases unmatched: 10. CDR3 residues: CASSRLQGAKETQYF. The CDR3 DNA reads as TGTGCCAGCTCTCGCCTACAGGGGGCTAAGGAGACCCAGTACTTC.

This clonotype was detected many times. V usage is TRBV6-1 and J usage is TRBJ2-5; D tentatively fits TRBD1 or TRBD2 (5 bases each). Trimming shortened V by 4 bases and J by 2 bases, and 11 bases separated the two germline ends. The germline gives CDR1 MNHNS, CDR2 SASEGT. The CDR3 spans 14 residues. The CDR3: CASSGGRLQETQYF. The DNA of the CDR3 is TGTGCCAGCAGTGGGGGACGATTACAAGAGACCCAGTACTTC.

Points on this clonotype: One junction end disagrees with the germline gene, perhaps due to a read error. The chain links TRBV6-1 to TRBJ2-7; 9 nucleotides line up with TRBD1. The CDR3 spans 14 residues. Germline V CDR1 and CDR2: MNHNS, SASEGT. The chain's CDR3 is CTSNRQGGWNEQYF. The CDR3 DNA reads TGTACCAGCAACCGACAGGGGGGTTGGAACGAGCAGTACTTC.

This clonotype occurred many times. The chain couples TRBV6-5 to TRBJ2-7; D remains unclear. The germline V gene has CDR1 MNHEY and CDR2 SVGAGI. The CDR3 contains 13 residues. V lost 3 bases to trimming and J lost 2 bases, with 8 bases between them. This CDR3 is CASSYTSAYEQYF. As DNA, the CDR3 is TGTGCCAGCAGTTATACCTCAGCCTACGAGCAGTACTTC.

The chain links TRBV18 to TRBJ1-1, with TRBD1 matching over 8 bases. This CDR3 is 12 amino acids long. Germline V gives CDR1 KGHSH, CDR2 LQKENI. Trimming at V came to 8 bases and at J to 5 bases, leaving 4 bases not matched to a gene. The CDR3 region has the DNA TGTGCCAGCCAAGGACAGGGAACTGAAGCTTTCTTT. Its protein is CASQGQGTEAFF.

The chain couples TRBV24-1 to TRBJ2-2; a possible D gene is TRBD1 (6 bases). This CDR3 is 16 amino acids long. With 4 bases removed from V and 1 base from J, the gap between germline ends came to 12 bases. Germline CDR1 is KGHDR and CDR2 is SFDVKD. CDR3: CATSERTGLNTGELFF. DNA for the CDR3: TGTGCCACCAGTGAACGTACAGGGCTGAACACCGGGGAGCTGTTTTTT.

As concerns this clonotype: With a much larger clone just one base away, this may be a read error. The rearrangement links TRBV2 to TRBJ1-4, with D possibly being TRBD1 (6 bases). CDR1 and CDR2 (germline): SNHLY, FYNNEI. The CDR3 has 14 residues. The ends were cut back, 6 bases at V and 10 bases at J, with 18 bases in the middle. The CDR3 region is CASSFDGGYGKLFF. The CDR3 nucleotides read TGTGCCAGCAGCTTCGACGGGGGCTATGGAAAACTGTTTTTT.